Listed below are T cell receptor beta chains from one sample, sequenced in a study of technical replicates of blood from several donors. Using immunoSEQ multiplex PCR, the repertoire was profiled, and TCRdb retains in-frame clones only, with some absent. Of about 76,000 clones in the sample, approximately 94% were seen once. Sequencing was carried out using T cells isolated from PBMCs. Receptor source: a human donor in good health. Both conserved end residues are part of each CDR3.

TRBV27	13	TRBJ2-1	CASSFDRGNEQFF
TRBV2	16	TRBJ2-4	CASSNWTGLAKNIQYF
TRBV10-3	14	TRBJ2-7	CAISEPTGIYEQYF
TRBV27	15	TRBJ2-7	CASGGLAEVSYEQYF
TRBV6-5	14	TRBJ2-7	CASSYAGGSYEQYF
TRBV30	11	TRBJ2-1	CAWSPGNEQFF
TRBV7-2	15	TRBJ2-5	CASSLVGGLQETQYF
TRBV5-1	15	TRBJ2-7	CASSLWSGIGHEQYF
TRBV4-3	15	TRBJ2-7	CASSQETGWMHEQYF
TRBV11-2	11	TRBJ2-7	CASSEGGEQYF
TRBV9	15	TRBJ1-2	CASSALTGKVYGYTF
TRBV5-1	13	TRBJ2-1	CASTTAGDNEQFF
TRBV5-1	19	TRBJ2-2	CASSLALGLAGGPGGELFF
TRBV18	15	TRBJ2-7	CASSPLRELNYEQYF
TRBV7-3	14	TRBJ2-5	CASSLSLDQETQYF
TRBV19	13	TRBJ2-5	CASSTQGLETQYF
TRBV27	16	TRBJ2-1	CASSLWTGGGYNEQFF
TRBV18	16	TRBJ2-3	CASSPSGSGDTDTQYF
TRBV7-2	15	TRBJ2-5	CASSLGSGRRETQYF
TRBV7-2	14	TRBJ2-7	CASSRNRESYEQYF
TRBV7-3	14	TRBJ1-1	CASRPNRGDTEAFF
TRBV9	16	TRBJ2-1	CASSVSPAGDYNEQFF
TRBV19	17	TRBJ1-4	CASRIRTGRRGGEKLFF
TRBV7-3	16	TRBJ2-1	CASSADEGAPYNEQFF
TRBV27	15	TRBJ1-5	CASSLRQSYNQPQHF
TRBV30	11	TRBJ2-7	CAWSRTGEQYF
TRBV11-3	15	TRBJ1-1	CASSLGSSQNTEAFF
TRBV9	13	TRBJ1-4	CASSEWDSEKLFF
TRBV27	13	TRBJ1-2	CASSLTANYGYTF
TRBV27	14	TRBJ2-1	CASSPDRGYNEQFF